This T cell receptor beta chain emerged from a study of blood T cell repertoires in COVID-19. Study-level information: Acute and convalescent COVID-19 specimens originated in the United States, Italy and Spain. T cells, B-cell-depleted T cells, or PBMCs supplied cDNA or gDNA.

The method was immunoSEQ multiplex PCR; TCRdb's version includes in-frame clones alone and lacks a portion of them. The data show over 150,000 clones, over 70% seen once. CDR3 length equals 15 residues. Trimming at V came to 3 bases and at J to 6 bases, leaving 6 bases not matched to a gene. Germline V gene lookup returns CDR1 LGHDT and CDR2 YNNKEL (reference sequence). The V and J genes are TRBV3-1 (or the pseudogene TRBV3-2) and TRBJ2-3, with TRBD2 matching over 10 bases. The source of this sequence is a woman between 70 and 85 years old who had recovered from COVID-19. The sample taken for sequencing was peripheral blood. In DNA form, the CDR3 reads TGTGCCAGCAGCCATGACCAGCGGGAGGGGGATACGCAGTATTTT. Encoded protein: CASSHDQREGDTQYF.